This is a list of T cell receptor beta chains from one sample in a study of shared clonotypes between healthy human individuals. Libraries were prepared by immunoSEQ multiplex PCR; TCRdb keeps only in-frame clonotypes and omits some of them. Of about 2 million clones detected, 95% appear once; the ten largest clones hold more than 0.1%. The sample comprised naive CD4+ T cells sorted from blood. These receptors came from a man aged 18 to 30 in good health. The conserved cysteine and the conserved F or W are not part of the CDR3 here. A D gene is named only where the DNA matches it firmly.

D: -; V: TRBV18; J: TRBJ2-5; CDR3: ASSPVGETQY
D: -; V: TRBV6-1; J: TRBJ1-3; CDR3: ASSELGNTIY
D: TRBD1; V: TRBV19; J: TRBJ2-5; CDR3: ASTPTGFEETQY
D: -; V: TRBV18; J: TRBJ1-1; CDR3: ASSPWAGALNTEAF
D: TRBD1; V: TRBV30; J: TRBJ2-1; CDR3: AWDRGGIGEQF
D: -; V: TRBV11-1; J: TRBJ2-3; CDR3: ASSSEGDTQY
D: -; V: TRBV29-1; J: TRBJ2-1; CDR3: SVPKGYNEQF
D: -; V: TRBV9; J: TRBJ2-1; CDR3: ASSDTGTSKF
D: -; V: TRBV4-2; J: TRBJ1-5; CDR3: ASSQDGARHNQPQH
D: TRBD1; V: TRBV10-1; J: TRBJ1-4; CDR3: ASRQGSANEKLF
D: -; V: TRBV29-1; J: TRBJ1-4; CDR3: SVLVHRGTTNEKLF
D: TRBD1; V: TRBV30; J: TRBJ1-5; CDR3: AWTKTGTGGRQPQH
D: TRBD1; V: TRBV19; J: TRBJ1-4; CDR3: ASSIPGQTTNEKLF